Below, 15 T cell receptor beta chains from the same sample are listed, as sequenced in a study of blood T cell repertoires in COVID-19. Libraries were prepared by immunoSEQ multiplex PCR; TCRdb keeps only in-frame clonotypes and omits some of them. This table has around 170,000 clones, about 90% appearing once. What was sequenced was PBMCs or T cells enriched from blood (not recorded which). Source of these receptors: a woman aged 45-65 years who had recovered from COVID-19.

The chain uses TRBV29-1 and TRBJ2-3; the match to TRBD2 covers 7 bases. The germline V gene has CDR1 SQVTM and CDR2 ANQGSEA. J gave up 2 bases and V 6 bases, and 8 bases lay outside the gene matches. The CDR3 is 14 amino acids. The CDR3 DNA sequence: TGCAGCGTAGCGGGACTGGTTGCCACAGATACGCAGTATTTT. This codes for CSVAGLVATDTQYF.

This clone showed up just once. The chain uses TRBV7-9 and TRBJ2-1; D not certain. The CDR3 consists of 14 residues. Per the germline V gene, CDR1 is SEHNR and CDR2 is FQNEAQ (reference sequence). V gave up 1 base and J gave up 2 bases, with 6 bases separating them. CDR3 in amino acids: CASSLGGTYNEQFF. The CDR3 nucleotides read TGTGCCAGCAGCTTAGGCGGAACCTACAATGAGCAGTTCTTC.

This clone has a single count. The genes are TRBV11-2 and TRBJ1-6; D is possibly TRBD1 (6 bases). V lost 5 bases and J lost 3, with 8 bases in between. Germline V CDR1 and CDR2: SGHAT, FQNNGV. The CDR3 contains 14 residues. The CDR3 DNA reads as TGTGCCAGCAGCGGACAGAGCTATAATTCACCCCTCCACTTT. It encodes CASSGQSYNSPLHF.

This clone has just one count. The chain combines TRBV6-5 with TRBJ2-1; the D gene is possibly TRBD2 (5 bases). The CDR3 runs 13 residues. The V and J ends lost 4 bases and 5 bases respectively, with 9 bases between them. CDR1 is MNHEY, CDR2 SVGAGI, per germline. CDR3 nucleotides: TGTGCCAGCAGTTTTACGGGAAACAATGAGCAGTTCTTC. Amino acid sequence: CASSFTGNNEQFF.

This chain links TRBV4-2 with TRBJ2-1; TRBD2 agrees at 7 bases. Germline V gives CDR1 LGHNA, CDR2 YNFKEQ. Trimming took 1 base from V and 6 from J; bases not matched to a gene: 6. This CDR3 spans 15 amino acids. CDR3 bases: TGTGCCAGCAGCCAAGGGGCTAGCGGCTTCAATGAGCAGTTCTTC. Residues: CASSQGASGFNEQFF.

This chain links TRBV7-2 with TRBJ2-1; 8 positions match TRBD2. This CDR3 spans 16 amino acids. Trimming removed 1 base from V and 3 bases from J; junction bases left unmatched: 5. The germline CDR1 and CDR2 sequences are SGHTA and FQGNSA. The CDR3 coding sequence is TGTGCCAGCAGCTTAGTGGCTAGCGGGTTCTACAATGAGCAGTTCTTC. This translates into CASSLVASGFYNEQFF.

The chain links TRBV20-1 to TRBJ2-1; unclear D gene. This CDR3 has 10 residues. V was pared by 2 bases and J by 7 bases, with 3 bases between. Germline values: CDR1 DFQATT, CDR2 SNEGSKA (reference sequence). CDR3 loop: CSARQNEQFF. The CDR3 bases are TGCAGTGCTAGACAAAATGAGCAGTTCTTC.

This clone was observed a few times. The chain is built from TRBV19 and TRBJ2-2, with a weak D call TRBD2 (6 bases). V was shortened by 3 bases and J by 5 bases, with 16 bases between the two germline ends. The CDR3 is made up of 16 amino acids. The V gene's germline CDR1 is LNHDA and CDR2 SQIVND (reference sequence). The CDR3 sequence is CASSMTSRDLTGELFF. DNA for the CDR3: TGTGCCAGTAGTATGACTAGTCGGGATCTGACCGGGGAGCTGTTTTTT. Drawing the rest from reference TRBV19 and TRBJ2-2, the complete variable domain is DGGITQSPKYLFRKEGQNVTLSCEQNLNHDAMYWYRQDPGQGLRLIYYSQIVNDFQKGDIAEGYSVSREKKESFPLTVTSAQKNPTAFYLCASSMTSRDLTGELFFGEGSRLTVL.

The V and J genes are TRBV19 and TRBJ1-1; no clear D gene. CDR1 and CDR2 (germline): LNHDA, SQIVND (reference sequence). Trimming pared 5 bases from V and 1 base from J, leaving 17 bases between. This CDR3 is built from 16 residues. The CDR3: CASSSRAAVENTEAFF. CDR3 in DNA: TGTGCCAGTAGTTCGCGGGCAGCAGTGGAGAACACTGAAGCTTTCTTT.

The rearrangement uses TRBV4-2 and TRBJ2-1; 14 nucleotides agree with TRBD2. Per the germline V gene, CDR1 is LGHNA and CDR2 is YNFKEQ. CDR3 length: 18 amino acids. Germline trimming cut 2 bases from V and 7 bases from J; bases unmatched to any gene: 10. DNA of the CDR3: TGTGCCAGCAGCCAAATTGTGGGGACTAGCGGGAGTGGAAATGAGCAGTTCTTC. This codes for CASSQIVGTSGSGNEQFF.

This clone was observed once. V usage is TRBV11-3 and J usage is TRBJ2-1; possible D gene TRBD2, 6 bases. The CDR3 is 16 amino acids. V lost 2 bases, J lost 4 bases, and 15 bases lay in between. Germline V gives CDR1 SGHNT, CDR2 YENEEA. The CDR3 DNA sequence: TGTGCCAGCAGCTTAAAGCGGGCGGTGGGTTACAATGAGCAGTTCTTC. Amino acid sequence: CASSLKRAVGYNEQFF.

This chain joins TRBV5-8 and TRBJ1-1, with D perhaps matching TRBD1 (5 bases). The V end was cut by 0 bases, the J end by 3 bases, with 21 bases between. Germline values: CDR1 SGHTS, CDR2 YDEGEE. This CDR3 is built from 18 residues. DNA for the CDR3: TGTGCCAGCAGCTTGGATCTGGGGCCGACATGGGTTGACACTGAAGCTTTCTTT. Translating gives CASSLDLGPTWVDTEAFF.

CDR3 nucleotides: TGTGCCAGTAGTATTACAGGGGGCGCATCTGCTGAAGCTTTCTTT. It codes for CASSITGGASAEAFF. The genes are TRBV19 and TRBJ1-1; the match to TRBD1 covers 9 bases. Per germline, CDR1 LNHDA and CDR2 SQIVND (reference sequence). The CDR3 runs to 15 residues. V shed 3 bases and J 6 bases; nucleotides not matched to a gene: 8.

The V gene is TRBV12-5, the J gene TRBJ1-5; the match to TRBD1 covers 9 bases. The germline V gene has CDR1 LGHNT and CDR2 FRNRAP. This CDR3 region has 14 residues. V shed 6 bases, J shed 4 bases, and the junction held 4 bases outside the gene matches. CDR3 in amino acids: CASGTGQGNQPQHF. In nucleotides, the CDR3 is TGTGCTAGTGGGACCGGACAGGGGAATCAGCCCCAGCATTTT.

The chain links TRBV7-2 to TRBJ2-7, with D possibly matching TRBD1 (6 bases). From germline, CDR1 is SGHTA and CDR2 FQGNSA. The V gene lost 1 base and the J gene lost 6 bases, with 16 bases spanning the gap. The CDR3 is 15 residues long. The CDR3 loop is CASSLGPGEGGEQYF. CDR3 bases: TGTGCCAGCAGCTTAGGGCCAGGGGAAGGGGGCGAGCAGTACTTC.